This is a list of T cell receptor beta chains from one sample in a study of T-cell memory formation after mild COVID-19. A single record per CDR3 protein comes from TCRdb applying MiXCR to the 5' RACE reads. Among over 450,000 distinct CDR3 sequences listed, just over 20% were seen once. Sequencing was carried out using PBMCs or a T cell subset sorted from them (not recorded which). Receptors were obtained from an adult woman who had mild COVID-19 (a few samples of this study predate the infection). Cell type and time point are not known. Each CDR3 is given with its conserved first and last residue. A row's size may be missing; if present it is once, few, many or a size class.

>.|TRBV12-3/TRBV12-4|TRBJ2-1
CASSFSGPIPNNEQFF
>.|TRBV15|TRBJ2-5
CATSRAEGLRGLETQYF
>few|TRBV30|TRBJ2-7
CAWSSGQGSEQYF
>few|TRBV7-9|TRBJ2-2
CASSLPTGRSGGELFF
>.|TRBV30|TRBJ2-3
CAWSGGGQRDTQYF
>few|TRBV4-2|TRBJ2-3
CASSQAWTSGGQDTQYF
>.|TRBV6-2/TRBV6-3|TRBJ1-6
CASSYEGFRDSPLHF
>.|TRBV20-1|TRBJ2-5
CSAPALTDQETQYF
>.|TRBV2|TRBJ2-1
CASSEALGRSSYNEQFF
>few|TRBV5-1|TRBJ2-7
CASSLGSGGGKDEQYF
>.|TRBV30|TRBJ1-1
CAWSLRQRNTEAFF
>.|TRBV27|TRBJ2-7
CASTPRVGEQYF
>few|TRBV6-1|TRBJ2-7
CASSDSGTGRYEQYF
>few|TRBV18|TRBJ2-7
CASASGSEQYF
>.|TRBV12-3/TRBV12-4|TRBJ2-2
CASSPTFLAGGSTGELFF
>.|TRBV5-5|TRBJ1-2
CASSLGAGSASYGYTF
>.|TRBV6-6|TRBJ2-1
CASSPGTSGRDYNEQFF
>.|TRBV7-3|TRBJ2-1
CASSSTGSYNEQFF
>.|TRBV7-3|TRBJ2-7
CASSPEGGFYEQYF
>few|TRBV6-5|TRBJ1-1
CASIDRGKRNTEAFF
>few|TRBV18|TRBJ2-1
CASSQGRQYNEQFF
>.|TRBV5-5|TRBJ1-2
CASSLGQARTGGYTF
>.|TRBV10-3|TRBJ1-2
CAISEPGQRGYTF
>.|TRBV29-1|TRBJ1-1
CSVEDPRIREAFF
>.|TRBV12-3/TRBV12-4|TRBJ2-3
CASSRRDRGGDTQYF
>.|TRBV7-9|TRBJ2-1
CASSFLTGTSGGNEQFF
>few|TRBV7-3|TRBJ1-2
CASSHFGLDRVDGYTF
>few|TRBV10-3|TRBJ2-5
CAISRGTGEETQYF
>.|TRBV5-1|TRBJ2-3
CASSLGGLAGGHTDTQYF
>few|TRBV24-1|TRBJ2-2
CATSERAGQYSELFF
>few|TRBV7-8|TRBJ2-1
CASSGQGIGEQFF
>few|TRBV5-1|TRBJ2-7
CASSVAPAMPYEQYF
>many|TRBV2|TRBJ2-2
CASRGDTGELFF
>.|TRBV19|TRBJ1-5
CASSIGGGQPQHF
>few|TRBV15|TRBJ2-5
CATSRDSGGQETQYF
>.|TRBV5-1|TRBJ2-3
CASMLGGTNADTQYF
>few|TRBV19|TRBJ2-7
CASSMTHHGLAGRSSYEQYF
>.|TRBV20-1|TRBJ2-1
CSARDRWTYNEQFF
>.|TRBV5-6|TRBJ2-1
CASSERLAGVLLEQFF
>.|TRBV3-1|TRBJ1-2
CASSLVGQARLGGYTF
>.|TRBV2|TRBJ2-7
CASSEGLAGVYEQYF
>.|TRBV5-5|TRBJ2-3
CASSLLLAGAVDTQYF
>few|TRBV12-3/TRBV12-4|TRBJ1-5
CASSIGTVNQPQHF
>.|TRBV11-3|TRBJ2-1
CASSLGGLNNEQFF
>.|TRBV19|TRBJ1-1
CASSIRIDTEAFF
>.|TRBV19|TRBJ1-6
CASSQVGGPLHF
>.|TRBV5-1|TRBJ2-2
CASSENPGQNTGELFF
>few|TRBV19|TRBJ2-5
CASSMDLGTRETQYF
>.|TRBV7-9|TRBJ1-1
CASTVRTVVNTEAFF
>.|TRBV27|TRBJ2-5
CASSLRQGLRETQYF
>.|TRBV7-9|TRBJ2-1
CASSSPTSGGYSYNEQFF